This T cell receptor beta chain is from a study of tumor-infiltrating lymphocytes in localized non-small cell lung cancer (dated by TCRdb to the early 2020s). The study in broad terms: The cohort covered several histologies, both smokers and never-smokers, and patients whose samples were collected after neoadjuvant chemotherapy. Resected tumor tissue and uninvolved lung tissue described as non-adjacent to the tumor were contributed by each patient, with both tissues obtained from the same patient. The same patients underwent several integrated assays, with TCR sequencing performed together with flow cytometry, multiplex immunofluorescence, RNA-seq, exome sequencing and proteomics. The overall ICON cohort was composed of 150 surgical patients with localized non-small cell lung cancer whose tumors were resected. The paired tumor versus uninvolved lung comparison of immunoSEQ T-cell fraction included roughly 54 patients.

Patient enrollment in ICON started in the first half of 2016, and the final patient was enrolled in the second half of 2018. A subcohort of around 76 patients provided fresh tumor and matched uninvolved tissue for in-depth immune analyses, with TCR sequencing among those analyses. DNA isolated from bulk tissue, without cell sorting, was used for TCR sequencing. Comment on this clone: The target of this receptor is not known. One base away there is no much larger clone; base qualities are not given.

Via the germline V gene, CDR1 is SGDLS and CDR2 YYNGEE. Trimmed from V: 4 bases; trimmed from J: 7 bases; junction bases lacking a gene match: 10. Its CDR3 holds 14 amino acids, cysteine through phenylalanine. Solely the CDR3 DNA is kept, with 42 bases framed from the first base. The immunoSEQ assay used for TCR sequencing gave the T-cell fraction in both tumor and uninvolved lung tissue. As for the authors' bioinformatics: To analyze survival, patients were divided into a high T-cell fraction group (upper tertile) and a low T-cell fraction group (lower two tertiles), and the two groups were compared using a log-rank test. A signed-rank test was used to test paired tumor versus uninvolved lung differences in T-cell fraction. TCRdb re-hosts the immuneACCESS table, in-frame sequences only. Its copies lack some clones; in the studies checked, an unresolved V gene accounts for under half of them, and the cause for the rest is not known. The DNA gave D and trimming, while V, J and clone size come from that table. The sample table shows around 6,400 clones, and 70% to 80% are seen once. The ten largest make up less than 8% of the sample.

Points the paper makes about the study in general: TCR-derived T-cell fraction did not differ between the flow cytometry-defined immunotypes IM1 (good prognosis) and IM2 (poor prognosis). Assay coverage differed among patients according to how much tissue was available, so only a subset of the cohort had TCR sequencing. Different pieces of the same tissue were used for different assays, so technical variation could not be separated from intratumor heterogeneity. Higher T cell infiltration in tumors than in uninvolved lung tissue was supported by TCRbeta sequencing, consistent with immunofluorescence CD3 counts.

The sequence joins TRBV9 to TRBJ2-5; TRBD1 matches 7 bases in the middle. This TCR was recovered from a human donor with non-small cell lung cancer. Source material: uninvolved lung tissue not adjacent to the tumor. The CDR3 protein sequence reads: CASSREGTEGTQYF. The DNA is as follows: TGTGCCAGCAGCCGTGAGGGGACAGAAGGGACCCAGTACTTC.